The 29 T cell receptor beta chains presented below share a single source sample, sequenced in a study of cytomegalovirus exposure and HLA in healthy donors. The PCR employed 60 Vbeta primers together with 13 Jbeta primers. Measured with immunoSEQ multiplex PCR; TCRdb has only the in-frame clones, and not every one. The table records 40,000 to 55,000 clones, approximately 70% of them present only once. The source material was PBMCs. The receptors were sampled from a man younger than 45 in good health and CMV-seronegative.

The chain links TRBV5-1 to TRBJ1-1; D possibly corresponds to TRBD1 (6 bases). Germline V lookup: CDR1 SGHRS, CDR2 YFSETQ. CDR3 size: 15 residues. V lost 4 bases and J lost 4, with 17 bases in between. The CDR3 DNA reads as TGCGCCAGCAGCCCAACATGGACAGAGGGCACTGAAGCTTTCTTT. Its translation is CASSPTWTEGTEAFF.

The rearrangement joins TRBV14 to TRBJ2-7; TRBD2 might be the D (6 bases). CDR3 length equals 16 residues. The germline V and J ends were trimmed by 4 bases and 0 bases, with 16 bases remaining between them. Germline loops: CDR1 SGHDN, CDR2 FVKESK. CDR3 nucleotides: TGTGCCAGCAGCCGGACCCGGGACTTCCGCTCCTACGAGCAGTACTTC. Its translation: CASSRTRDFRSYEQYF.

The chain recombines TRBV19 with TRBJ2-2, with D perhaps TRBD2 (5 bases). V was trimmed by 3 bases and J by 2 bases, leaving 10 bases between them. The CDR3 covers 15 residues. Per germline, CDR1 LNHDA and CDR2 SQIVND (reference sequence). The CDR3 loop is CASSITSINTGELFF. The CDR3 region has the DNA TGTGCCAGTAGTATCACTAGTATTAACACCGGGGAGCTGTTTTTT. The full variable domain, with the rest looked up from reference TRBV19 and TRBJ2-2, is DGGITQSPKYLFRKEGQNVTLSCEQNLNHDAMYWYRQDPGQGLRLIYYSQIVNDFQKGDIAEGYSVSREKKESFPLTVTSAQKNPTAFYLCASSITSINTGELFFGEGSRLTVL.

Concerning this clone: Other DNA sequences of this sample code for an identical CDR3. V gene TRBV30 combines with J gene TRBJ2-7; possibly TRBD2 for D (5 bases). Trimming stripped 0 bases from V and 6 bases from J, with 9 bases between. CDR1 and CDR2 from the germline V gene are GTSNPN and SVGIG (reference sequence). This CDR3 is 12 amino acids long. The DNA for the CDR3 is TGTGCCTGGAGTGTGCTCGGGGTCGAGCAGTACTTC. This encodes CAWSVLGVEQYF.

CDR3 bases: TGTGCCAGCGTTGGCGGGACCACCTACGAGCAGTACTTC. Translated: CASVGGTTYEQYF. This chain uses TRBV6-1 with TRBJ2-7; TRBD2 is a possible D gene (6 bases). Germline V gene lookup returns CDR1 MNHNS and CDR2 SASEGT. This CDR3 spans 13 amino acids. V gave up 8 bases and J gave up 2 bases, with 13 bases separating them.

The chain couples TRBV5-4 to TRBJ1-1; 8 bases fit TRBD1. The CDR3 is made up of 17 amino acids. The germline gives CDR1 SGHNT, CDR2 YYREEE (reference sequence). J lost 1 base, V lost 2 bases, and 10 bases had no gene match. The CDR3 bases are TGTGCCAGCAGCTTACCGGGACAGGCTGAGCGGAACACTGAAGCTTTCTTT. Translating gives CASSLPGQAERNTEAFF.

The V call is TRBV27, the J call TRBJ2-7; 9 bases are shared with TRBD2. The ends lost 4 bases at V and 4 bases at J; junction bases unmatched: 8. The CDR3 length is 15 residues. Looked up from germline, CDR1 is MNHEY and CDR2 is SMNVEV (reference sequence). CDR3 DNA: TGTGCCAGCAGTTCAGTCGCGGGAGGGCTTTACGAGCAGTACTTC. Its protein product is CASSSVAGGLYEQYF.

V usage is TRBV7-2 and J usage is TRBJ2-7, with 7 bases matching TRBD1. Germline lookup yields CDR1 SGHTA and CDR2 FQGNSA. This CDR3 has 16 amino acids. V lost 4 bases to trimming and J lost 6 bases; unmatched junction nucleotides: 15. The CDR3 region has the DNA TGTGCCAGCAGCTCTAATCGGGACAGACTCGACGGCGAGCAGTACTTC. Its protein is CASSSNRDRLDGEQYF.

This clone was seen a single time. CDR3 coding DNA: TGTGCCAGCAGCCTGGGACTCCAGAGCTCCTACAATGAGCAGTTCTTC. Translation: CASSLGLQSSYNEQFF. This chain joins TRBV6-6 and TRBJ2-1, with a weak D call TRBD2 (6 bases). This CDR3 comprises 16 residues. The V end lost 6 bases, the J end lost 0 bases, and 15 bases lay between the germline ends. Per germline, CDR1 MNHNY and CDR2 SVGAGI (reference sequence).

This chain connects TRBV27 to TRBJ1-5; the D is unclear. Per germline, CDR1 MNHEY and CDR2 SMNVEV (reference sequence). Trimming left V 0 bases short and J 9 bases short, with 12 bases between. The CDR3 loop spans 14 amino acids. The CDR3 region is CASSLSDGSLPQHF. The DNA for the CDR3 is TGTGCCAGCAGTTTATCTGACGGGTCTCTGCCCCAGCATTTT.

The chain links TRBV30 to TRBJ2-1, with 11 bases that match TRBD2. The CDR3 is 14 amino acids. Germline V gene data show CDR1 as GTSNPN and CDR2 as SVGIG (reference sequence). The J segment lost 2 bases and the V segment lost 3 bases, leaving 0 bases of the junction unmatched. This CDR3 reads CAWRTSGTYNEQFF. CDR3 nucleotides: TGTGCCTGGAGGACTAGCGGGACCTACAATGAGCAGTTCTTC.

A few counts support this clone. Written as DNA, the CDR3 is TGTGCCATCACTCACCGGGGTACATGCTATGGCTACACCTTC. This encodes CAITHRGTCYGYTF. This rearrangement joins TRBV10-3 to TRBJ1-2; D is unclear. Trimming shortened V by 7 bases and J by 4 bases, and 16 bases separated the two germline ends. CDR1 ENHRY and CDR2 SYGVKD come from the germline V gene. CDR3 length: 14 amino acids.

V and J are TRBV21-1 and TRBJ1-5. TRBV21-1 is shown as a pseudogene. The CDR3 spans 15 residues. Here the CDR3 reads CASSKEIECNQPQHF. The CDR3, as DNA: TGTGCCAGCAGCAAGGAGATAGAATGCAATCAGCCCCAGCATTTT.

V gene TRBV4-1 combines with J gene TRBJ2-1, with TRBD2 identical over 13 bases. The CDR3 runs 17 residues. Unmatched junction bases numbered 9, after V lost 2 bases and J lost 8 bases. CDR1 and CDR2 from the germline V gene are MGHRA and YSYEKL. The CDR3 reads CASSQTPGTSGTDEQFF. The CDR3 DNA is TGCGCCAGCAGCCAAACTCCCGGGACTAGCGGGACGGATGAGCAGTTCTTC.

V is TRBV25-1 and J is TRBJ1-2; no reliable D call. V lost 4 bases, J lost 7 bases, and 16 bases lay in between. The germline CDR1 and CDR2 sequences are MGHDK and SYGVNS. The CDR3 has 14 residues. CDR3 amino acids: CASSAPGLPFGYTF. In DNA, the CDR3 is TGTGCCAGCAGTGCCCCCGGACTTCCCTTTGGCTACACCTTC.

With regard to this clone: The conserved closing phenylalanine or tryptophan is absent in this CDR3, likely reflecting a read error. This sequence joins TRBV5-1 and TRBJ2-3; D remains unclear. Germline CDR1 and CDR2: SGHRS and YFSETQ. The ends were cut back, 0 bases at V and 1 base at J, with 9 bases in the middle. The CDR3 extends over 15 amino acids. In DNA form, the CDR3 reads TGCGCCAGCAGCTTGGCCGCAGGTGGCACAGATACGCAGTATGTT. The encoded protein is CASSLAAGGTDTQYV.

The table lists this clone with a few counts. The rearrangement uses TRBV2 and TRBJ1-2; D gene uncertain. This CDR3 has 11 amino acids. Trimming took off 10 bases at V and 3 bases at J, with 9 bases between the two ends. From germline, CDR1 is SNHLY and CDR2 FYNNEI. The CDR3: CATVRDYGYTF. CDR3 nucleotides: TGTGCCACCGTGAGGGACTATGGCTACACCTTC.

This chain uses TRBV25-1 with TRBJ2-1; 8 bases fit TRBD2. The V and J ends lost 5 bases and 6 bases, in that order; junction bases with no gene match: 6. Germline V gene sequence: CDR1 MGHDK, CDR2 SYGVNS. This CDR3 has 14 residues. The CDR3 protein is CASSRAGAANEQFF. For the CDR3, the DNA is TGTGCCAGCAGTCGAGCGGGAGCAGCCAATGAGCAGTTCTTC. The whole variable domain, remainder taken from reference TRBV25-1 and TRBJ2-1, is EADIYQTPRYLVIGTGKKITLECSQTMGHDKMYWYQQDPGMELHLIHYSYGVNSTEKGDLSSESTVSRIRTEHFPLTLESARPSHTSQYLCASSRAGAANEQFFGPGTRLTVL.

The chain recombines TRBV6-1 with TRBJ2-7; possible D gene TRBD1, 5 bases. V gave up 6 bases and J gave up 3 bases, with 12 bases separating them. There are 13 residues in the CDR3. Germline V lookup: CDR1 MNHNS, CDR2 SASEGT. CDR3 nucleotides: TGTGCCAGCAGCGACAGTACCCACTACGAGCAGTACTTC. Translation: CASSDSTHYEQYF.

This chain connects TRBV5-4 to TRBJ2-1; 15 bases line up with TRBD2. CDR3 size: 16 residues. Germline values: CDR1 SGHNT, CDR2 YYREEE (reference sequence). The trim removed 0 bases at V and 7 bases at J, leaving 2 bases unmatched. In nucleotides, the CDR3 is TGTGCCAGCAGCTTGGGGGGGACTAGCGGGAGGAATGAGCAGTTCTTC. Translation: CASSLGGTSGRNEQFF.

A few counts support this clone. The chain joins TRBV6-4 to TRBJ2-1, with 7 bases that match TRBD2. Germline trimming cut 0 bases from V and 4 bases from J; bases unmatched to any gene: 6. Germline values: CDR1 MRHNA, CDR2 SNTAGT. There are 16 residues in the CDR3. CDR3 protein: CASSDSGLAEYNEQFF. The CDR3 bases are TGTGCCAGCAGTGACTCGGGGCTAGCGGAATACAATGAGCAGTTCTTC.

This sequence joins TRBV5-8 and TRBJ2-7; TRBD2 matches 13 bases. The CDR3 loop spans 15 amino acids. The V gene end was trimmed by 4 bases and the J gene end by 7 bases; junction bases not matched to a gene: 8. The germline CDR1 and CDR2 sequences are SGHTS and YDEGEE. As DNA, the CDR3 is TGTGCCAGCAGCCCTGGACTAGCGGGAGCGGAGGAGCAGTACTTC. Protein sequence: CASSPGLAGAEEQYF. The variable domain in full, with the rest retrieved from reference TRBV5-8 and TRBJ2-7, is EAGVTQSPTHLIKTRGQQATLRCSPISGHTSVYWYQQALGLGLQFLLWYDEGEERNRGNFPPRFSGRQFPNYSSELNVNALELEDSALYLCASSPGLAGAEEQYFGPGTRLTVT.

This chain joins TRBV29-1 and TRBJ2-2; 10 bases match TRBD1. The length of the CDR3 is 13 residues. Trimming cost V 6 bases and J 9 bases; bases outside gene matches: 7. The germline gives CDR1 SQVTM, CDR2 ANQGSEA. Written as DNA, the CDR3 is TGCAGCGTCGGACAGGGGGGGATCCGGGAGCTGTTTTTT. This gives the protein CSVGQGGIRELFF.

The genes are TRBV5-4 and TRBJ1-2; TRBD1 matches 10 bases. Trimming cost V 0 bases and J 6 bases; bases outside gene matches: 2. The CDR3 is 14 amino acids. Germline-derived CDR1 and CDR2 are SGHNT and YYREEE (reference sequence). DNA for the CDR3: TGTGCCAGCAGCTTGGATGGGACAGGGGATGGCTACACCTTC. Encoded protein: CASSLDGTGDGYTF.

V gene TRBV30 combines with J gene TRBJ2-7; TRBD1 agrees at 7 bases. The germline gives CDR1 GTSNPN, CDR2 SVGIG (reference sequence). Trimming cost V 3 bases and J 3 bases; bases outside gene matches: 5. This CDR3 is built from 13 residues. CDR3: CAWRQDRSYEQYF. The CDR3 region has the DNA TGTGCCTGGAGGCAGGACAGGAGCTACGAGCAGTACTTC. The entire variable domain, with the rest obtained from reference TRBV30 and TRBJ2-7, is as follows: SQTIHQWPATLVQPVGSPLSLECTVEGTSNPNLYWYRQAAGRGLQLLFYSVGIGQISSEVPQNLSASRPQDRQFILSSKKLLLSDSGFYLCAWRQDRSYEQYFGPGTRLTVT.

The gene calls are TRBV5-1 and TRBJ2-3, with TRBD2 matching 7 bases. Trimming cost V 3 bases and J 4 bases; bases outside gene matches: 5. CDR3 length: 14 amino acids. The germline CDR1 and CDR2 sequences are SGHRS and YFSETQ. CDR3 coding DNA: TGCGCCAGCAGCTCCAGGGAGGGCTCAGATACGCAGTATTTT. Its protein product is CASSSREGSDTQYF.

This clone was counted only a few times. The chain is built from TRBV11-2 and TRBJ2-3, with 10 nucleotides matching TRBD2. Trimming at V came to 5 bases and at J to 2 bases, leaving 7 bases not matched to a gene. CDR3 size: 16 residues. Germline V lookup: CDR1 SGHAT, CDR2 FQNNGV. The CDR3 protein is CASSHQAGGPTDTQYF. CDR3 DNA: TGTGCCAGCAGCCACCAAGCGGGAGGGCCCACAGATACGCAGTATTTT.

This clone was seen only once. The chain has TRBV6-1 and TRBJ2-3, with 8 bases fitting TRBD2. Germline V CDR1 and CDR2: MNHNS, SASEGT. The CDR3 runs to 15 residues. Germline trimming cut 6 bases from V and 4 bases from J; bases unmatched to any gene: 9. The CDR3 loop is CASRGREVAADTQYF. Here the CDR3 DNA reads TGTGCCAGCAGAGGGCGGGAGGTGGCGGCAGATACGCAGTATTTT.

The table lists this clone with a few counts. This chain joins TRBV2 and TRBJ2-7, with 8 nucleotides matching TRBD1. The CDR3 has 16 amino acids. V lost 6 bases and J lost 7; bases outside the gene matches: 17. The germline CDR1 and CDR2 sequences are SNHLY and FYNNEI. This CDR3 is CASSVSRGTGLWEQYF. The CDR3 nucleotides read TGTGCCAGCAGCGTCTCAAGGGGGACAGGTTTGTGGGAGCAGTACTTC.